This entry features one TCR beta chain sequence. This clonotype turned up a few times. What this receptor recognizes is not known. No base qualities exist here, and no much larger clone lies one base off it. The data belong to a study of T cells of healthy individuals (dated by TCRdb to 2017 to 2018). Libraries were built with 5' RACE. Sequencing used an Illumina MiSeq. In TCRdb, the public reads were trimmed at Q25 with fastp and aligned with MiXCR, with productive beta chains retained. Here each entry gathers all rows of one CDR3 protein and keeps the most common genes and DNA. The sample includes around 40,000 distinct CDR3 sequences, with about 4.2% observed a single time. The biggest ten clones account for under 10% of the sample. The CDR3 runs 18 amino acids, cysteine and phenylalanine included. Only the CDR3 DNA is retained, 54 bases long and in frame from the first base. From a lookup of the germline V gene, CDR1 and CDR2 are MGHRA and YSYEKL. Trimming costs V 3 bases and J 0 bases, and their ends lie 20 bases apart.

The sequence was collected from a human donor in good health. The rearranged chain carries TRBV4-1 and TRBJ1-1, with an unclear D gene assignment. CDR3 reads: CASSHSALRTSVNTEAFF. The DNA sequence reads TGCGCCAGCAGCCATTCCGCCCTACGGACGTCAGTGAACACTGAAGCTTTCTTT.